This record looks at one T cell receptor beta chain sequence and its context. The data belong to a study of cytomegalovirus exposure and HLA in healthy donors. Germline CDR1 is MNHEY and CDR2 is SVGAGI. The CDR3 has 15 residues. Trimming removed 6 bases at V and 4 bases at J, with 18 bases between. Method: immunoSEQ multiplex PCR; TCRdb's copy keeps in-frame clones and lacks some. The data contain tens of thousands of clones, more than 95% of them seen just once; the ten biggest clones take up around 2.4%. The V gene is TRBV6-5, the J gene TRBJ1-2; weak D call: TRBD1 (6 bases). The clonotype comes from a young man in good health and CMV-seronegative. The specimen was PBMCs. Here the CDR3 reads CASRGPGALSYGYTF. The CDR3 DNA follows: TGTGCCAGCAGAGGTCCAGGGGCCCTCTCCTATGGCTACACCTTC.